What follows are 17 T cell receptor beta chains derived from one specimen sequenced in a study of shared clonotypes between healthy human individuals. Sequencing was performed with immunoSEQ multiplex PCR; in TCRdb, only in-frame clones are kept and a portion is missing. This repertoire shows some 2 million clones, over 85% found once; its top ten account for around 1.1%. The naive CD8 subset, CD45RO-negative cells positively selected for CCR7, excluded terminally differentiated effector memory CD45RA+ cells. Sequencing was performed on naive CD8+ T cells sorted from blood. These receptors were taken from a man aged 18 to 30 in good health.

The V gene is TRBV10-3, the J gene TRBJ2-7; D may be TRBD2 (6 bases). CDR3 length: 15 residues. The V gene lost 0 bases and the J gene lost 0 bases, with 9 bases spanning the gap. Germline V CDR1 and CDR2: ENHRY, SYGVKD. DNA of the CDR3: TGTGCCATCAGTGAGTCGAGGGACTTCTCCTACGAGCAGTACTTC. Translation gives CAISESRDFSYEQYF.

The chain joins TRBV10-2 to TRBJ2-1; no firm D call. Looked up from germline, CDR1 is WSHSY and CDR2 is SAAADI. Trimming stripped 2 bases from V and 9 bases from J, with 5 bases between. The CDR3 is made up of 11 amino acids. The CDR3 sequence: CASSEGFEQFF. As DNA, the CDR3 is TGCGCCAGCAGTGAGGGCTTTGAGCAGTTCTTC.

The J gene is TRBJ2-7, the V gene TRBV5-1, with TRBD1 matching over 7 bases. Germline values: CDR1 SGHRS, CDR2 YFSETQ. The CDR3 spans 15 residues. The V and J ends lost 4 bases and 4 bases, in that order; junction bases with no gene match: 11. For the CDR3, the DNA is TGCGCCAGCAGCCAAACCCGGGACAGCTCGTACGAGCAGTACTTC. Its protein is CASSQTRDSSYEQYF.

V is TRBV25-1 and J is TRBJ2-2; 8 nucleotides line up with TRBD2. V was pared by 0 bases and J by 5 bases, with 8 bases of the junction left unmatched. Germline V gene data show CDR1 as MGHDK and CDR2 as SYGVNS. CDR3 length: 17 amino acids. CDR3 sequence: CASSEYDSGSGTGELFF. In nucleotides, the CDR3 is TGTGCCAGCAGTGAATATGACAGCGGGAGTGGGACCGGGGAGCTGTTTTTT.

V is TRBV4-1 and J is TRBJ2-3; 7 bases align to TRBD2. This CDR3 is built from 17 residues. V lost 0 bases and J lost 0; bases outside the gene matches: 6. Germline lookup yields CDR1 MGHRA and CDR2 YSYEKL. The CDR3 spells CASSQELSGDSTDTQYF. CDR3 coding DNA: TGCGCCAGCAGCCAAGAGTTGAGCGGGGATAGCACAGATACGCAGTATTTT.

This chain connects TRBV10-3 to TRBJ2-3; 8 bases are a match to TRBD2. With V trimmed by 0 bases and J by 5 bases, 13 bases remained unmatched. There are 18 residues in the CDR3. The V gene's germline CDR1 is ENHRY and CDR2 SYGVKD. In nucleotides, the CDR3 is TGTGCCATCAGTGAGTCGAAGGGACTAGGTCTGGAGCGAGATACGCAGTATTTT. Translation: CAISESKGLGLERDTQYF.

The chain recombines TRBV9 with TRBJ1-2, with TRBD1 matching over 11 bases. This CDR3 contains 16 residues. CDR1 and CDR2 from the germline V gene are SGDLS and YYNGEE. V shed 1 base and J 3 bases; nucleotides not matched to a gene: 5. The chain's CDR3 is CASSVSDRGHDYGYTF. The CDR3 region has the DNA TGTGCCAGCAGCGTATCGGACAGGGGGCATGACTATGGCTACACCTTC. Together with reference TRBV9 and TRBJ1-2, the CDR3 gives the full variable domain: DSGVTQTPKHLITATGQRVTLRCSPRSGDLSVYWYQQSLDQGLQFLIQYYNGEERAKGNILERFSAQQFPDLHSELNLSSLELGDSALYFCASSVSDRGHDYGYTFGSGTRLTVV.

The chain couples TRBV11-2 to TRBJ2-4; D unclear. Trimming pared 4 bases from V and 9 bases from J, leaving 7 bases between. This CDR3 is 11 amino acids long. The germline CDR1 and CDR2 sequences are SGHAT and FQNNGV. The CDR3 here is CASSSSGIQYF. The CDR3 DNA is TGTGCCAGCAGCTCGTCGGGCATTCAGTACTTC.

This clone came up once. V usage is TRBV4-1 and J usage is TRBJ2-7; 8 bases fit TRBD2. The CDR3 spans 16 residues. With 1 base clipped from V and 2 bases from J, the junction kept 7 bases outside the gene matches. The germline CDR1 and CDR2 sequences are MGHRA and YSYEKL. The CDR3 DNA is TGCGCCAGCAGCCAAGCACAAGCGGGAGTAACCTACGAGCAGTACTTC. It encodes CASSQAQAGVTYEQYF.

The DNA of the CDR3 is TGTGCCAGCAGCTTGGGCCTCCTAGGAGGGGAGCAGTACTTC. It encodes CASSLGLLGGEQYF. This sequence joins TRBV5-6 and TRBJ2-7; D is possibly TRBD2 (6 bases). CDR3 size: 14 residues. Germline V gene lookup returns CDR1 SGHDT and CDR2 YYEEEE. V was cut by 0 bases and J by 7 bases, with 14 bases left in between.

The CDR3 DNA is TGTGCCACCAGCAGAGGCACCGGGGAGCTGTTTTTT. Translation gives CATSRGTGELFF. The rearrangement uses TRBV15 and TRBJ2-2; D remains unclear. The ends were cut back, 1 base at V and 4 bases at J, with 1 base in the middle. CDR3 length: 12 amino acids. Germline CDR1 and CDR2: LNHNV and YYDKDF (reference sequence).

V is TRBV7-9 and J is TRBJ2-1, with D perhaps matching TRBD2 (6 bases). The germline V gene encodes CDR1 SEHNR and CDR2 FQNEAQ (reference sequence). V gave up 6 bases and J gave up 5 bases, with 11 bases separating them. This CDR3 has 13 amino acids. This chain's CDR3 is CASSYSGDNEQFF. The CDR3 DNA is TGTGCCAGCAGTTATAGCGGAGACAATGAGCAGTTCTTC.

CDR3 in amino acids: CASSVGGGTNGYTF. The CDR3 nucleotides are TGTGCCAGCAGCGTAGGGGGAGGGACCAATGGCTACACCTTC. The J gene is TRBJ1-2, the V gene TRBV9; D is perhaps TRBD1 (5 bases). Trimming shortened V by 0 bases and J by 6 bases, and 12 bases separated the two germline ends. CDR3 length equals 14 residues. The germline gives CDR1 SGDLS, CDR2 YYNGEE.

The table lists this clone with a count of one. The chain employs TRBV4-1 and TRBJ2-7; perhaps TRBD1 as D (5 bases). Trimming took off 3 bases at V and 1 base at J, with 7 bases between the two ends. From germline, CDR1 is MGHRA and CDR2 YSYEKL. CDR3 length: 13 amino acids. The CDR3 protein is CASSHAGSYEQYF. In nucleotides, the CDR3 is TGCGCCAGCAGCCACGCAGGGTCCTACGAGCAGTACTTC.

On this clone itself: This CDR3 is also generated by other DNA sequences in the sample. CDR3 residues: CASSLLGQGSNEQYF. CDR3 bases: TGTGCCAGCAGTTTGTTGGGACAGGGGTCAAACGAGCAGTACTTC. The V gene is TRBV27, the J gene TRBJ2-7; 10 bases map to TRBD1. The junction had 7 bases not matched to a gene; V was cut back by 3 bases and J by 5 bases. Germline CDR1 and CDR2: MNHEY and SMNVEV (reference sequence). The CDR3 runs to 15 residues.

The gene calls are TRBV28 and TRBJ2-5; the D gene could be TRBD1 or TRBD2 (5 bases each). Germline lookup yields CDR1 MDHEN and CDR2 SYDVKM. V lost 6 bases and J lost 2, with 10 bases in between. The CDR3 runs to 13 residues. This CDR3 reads CASRGRTQETQYF. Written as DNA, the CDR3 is TGTGCCAGCAGGGGACGGACTCAAGAGACCCAGTACTTC.

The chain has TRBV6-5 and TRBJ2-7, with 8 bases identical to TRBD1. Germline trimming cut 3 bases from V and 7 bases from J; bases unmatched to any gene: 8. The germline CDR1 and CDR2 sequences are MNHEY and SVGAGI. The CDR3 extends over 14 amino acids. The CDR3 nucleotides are TGTGCCAGCAGTTATGGAGGACAGGGTGAAGAGCAGTACTTC. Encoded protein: CASSYGGQGEEQYF.